A single sample gave rise to the 28 T cell receptor beta chains below, sequenced in a study of regulatory T cells in long-lasting Graves disease. With iRepertoire HTBI primers and Arm-PCR of CDR3 regions, TCR beta libraries were built. MiXCR, applied by TCRdb to the multiplex PCR reads, yields one record per CDR3 protein. This table has 680,000 or so distinct CDR3 sequences, 15% to 20% appearing once. The time point here: newly diagnosed GD, antithyroid drugs for less than 3 months. Isolated PBMC RNA provided the starting material for the TCR library. In addition, the sample was reused for a study of T cells in Graves' hyperthyroidism and ophthalmopathy.

The starting material was peripheral blood mononuclear cells (PBMCs), obtained at new diagnosis, from a patient treated with antithyroid drugs. These receptors were obtained from a woman aged 30 to 39 with Graves disease.

In this sample, this clonotype turned up a few times. The gene calls are TRBV18 and TRBJ2-3; D gene unclear. Trimming took 2 bases from V and 0 from J, leaving 12 bases between them. Germline CDR1 KGHSH, CDR2 LQKENI. This CDR3 contains 16 residues. CDR3 in amino acids: CASSPYLTTSTDTQYF. The CDR3, as DNA: TGTGCCAGCTCACCATACCTGACGACTAGCACAGATACGCAGTATTTT. Together with reference TRBV18 and TRBJ2-3, the CDR3 gives the full variable domain: NAGVMQNPRHLVRRRGQEARLRCSPMKGHSHVYWYRQLPEEGLKFMVYLQKENIIDESGMPKERFSAEFPKEGPSILRIQQVVRGDSAAYFCASSPYLTTSTDTQYFGPGTRLTVL.

This clonotype was recorded at least ten times. The V and J genes are TRBV11-2 and TRBJ2-7; 7 nucleotides match TRBD2. J lost 0 bases, V lost 1 base, and 6 bases had no gene match. The CDR3 has 16 residues. Per germline, CDR1 SGHAT and CDR2 FQNNGV. The CDR3 nucleotides are TGTGCCAGCAGCTTAGGGGGAGGACTAGACTCCTACGAGCAGTACTTC. Translation: CASSLGGGLDSYEQYF.

Many counts were recorded for this clonotype. The rearrangement links TRBV11-2 to TRBJ2-7; 12 bases are a match to TRBD2. V lost 1 base to trimming and J lost 0 bases; unmatched junction nucleotides: 7. In germline, CDR1 is SGHAT, CDR2 FQNNGV. CDR3 length equals 18 residues. The CDR3 DNA sequence: TGTGCCAGCAGCTTAGGACTAGCGGGAGCCGGAAGCTCCTACGAGCAGTACTTC. Its translation: CASSLGLAGAGSSYEQYF. Full variable domain (rest looked up from reference TRBV11-2 and TRBJ2-7): EAGVAQSPRYKIIEKRQSVAFWCNPISGHATLYWYQQILGQGPKLLIQFQNNGVVDDSQLPKDRFSAERLKGVDSTLKIQPAKLEDSAVYLCASSLGLAGAGSSYEQYFGPGTRLTVT.

This clonotype was counted only a few times. This chain uses TRBV5-5 with TRBJ1-5; D ambiguous. The CDR3 contains 19 residues. V gave up 2 bases and J gave up 4 bases, with 25 bases separating them. Germline CDR1 is SGHKS and CDR2 is YYEKEE (reference sequence). In DNA, the CDR3 is TGTGCCAGCAGCTTTGGCCTTCAAGGCCCCCATCTTTCTAATCAGCCCCAGCATTTT. Translation: CASSFGLQGPHLSNQPQHF.

This clonotype has at least ten counts. The gene calls are TRBV28 and TRBJ2-7; D might be TRBD2 (5 bases). This CDR3 has 11 amino acids. CDR1 and CDR2 from the germline V gene are MDHEN and SYDVKM. V lost 3 bases, J lost 9 bases, and 9 bases lay in between. The CDR3 spells CASSFIGGQYF. CDR3 in DNA: TGTGCCAGCAGTTTTATAGGAGGGCAGTACTTC. The variable domain in full, with the rest retrieved from reference TRBV28 and TRBJ2-7, is DVKVTQSSRYLVKRTGEKVFLECVQDMDHENMFWYRQDPGLGLRLIYFSYDVKMKEKGDIPEGYSVSREKKERFSLILESASTNQTSMYLCASSFIGGQYFGPGTRLTVT.

This clonotype was detected ten times or more. The V and J genes are TRBV11-1 and TRBJ1-5; D gene ambiguous. V was cut by 5 bases and J by 2 bases, with 16 bases left in between. The CDR3 contains 16 residues. Per germline, CDR1 SGHAT and CDR2 FQDESV (reference sequence). The CDR3 coding sequence is TGTGCCAGCAGCCCGGAGGAGCCGTATGGCAATCAGCCCCAGCATTTT. Translated: CASSPEEPYGNQPQHF. Supplemented by reference TRBV11-1 and TRBJ1-5, the full variable domain reads EAEVAQSPRYKITEKSQAVAFWCDPISGHATLYWYRQILGQGPELLVQFQDESVVDDSQLPKDRFSAERLKGVDSTLKIQPAELGDSAMYLCASSPEEPYGNQPQHFGDGTRLSIL.

This clonotype was recorded a few times. Mismatch with germline at one junction end may stem from a read error. The chain carries TRBV7-7 and TRBJ2-7; 8 positions agree with TRBD2. Germline V gene sequence: CDR1 SSHAT, CDR2 FNYEAQ (reference sequence). The CDR3 covers 13 residues. Written as DNA, the CDR3 is TGTGCTAGCAGCTTGACTAGCGTTCACGAGCAGTACTTC. The encoded protein is CASSLTSVHEQYF.

This clonotype was seen a few times. The V call is TRBV20-1, the J call TRBJ2-7, with unresolved D. Trimming left V 3 bases short and J 3 bases short, with 6 bases between. Germline assignment: CDR1 DFQATT and CDR2 SNEGSKA (reference sequence). This CDR3 comprises 11 residues. The CDR3 spells CSARSNYEQYF. CDR3 nucleotides: TGCAGTGCTAGGTCAAACTACGAGCAGTACTTC.

This clonotype was observed a few times. V usage is TRBV25-1 and J usage is TRBJ1-3; the D gene is possibly TRBD1 (6 bases). The germline V gene encodes CDR1 MGHDK and CDR2 SYGVNS. The V gene lost 3 bases and the J gene lost 4 bases, with 7 bases spanning the gap. The CDR3 consists of 13 residues. The CDR3 reads CASSDRGGNTIYF. DNA for the CDR3: TGTGCCAGCAGTGACAGGGGAGGAAACACCATATATTTT.

This clonotype turned up a few times. Here the CDR3 reads CASSLTPSTDDYTF. DNA of the CDR3: TGTGCCAGCAGCTTAACCCCTTCGACAGATGACTACACCTTC. This rearrangement joins TRBV7-9 to TRBJ1-2; perhaps TRBD1 as D (5 bases). The CDR3 is 14 residues long. The germline V gene has CDR1 SEHNR and CDR2 FQNEAQ (reference sequence). V was cut by 2 bases and J by 10 bases, with 17 bases left in between.

The chain uses TRBV19 and TRBJ2-3, with D maybe TRBD2 (7 bases). Per germline, CDR1 LNHDA and CDR2 SQIVND (reference sequence). Trimming pared 5 bases from V and 0 bases from J, leaving 15 bases between. The length of the CDR3 is 16 residues. Here the CDR3 reads CASSVLGGLSTDTQYF. The CDR3 DNA is TGTGCCAGTAGTGTTCTGGGGGGGCTAAGCACAGATACGCAGTATTTT. Supplemented by reference TRBV19 and TRBJ2-3, the full variable domain reads DGGITQSPKYLFRKEGQNVTLSCEQNLNHDAMYWYRQDPGQGLRLIYYSQIVNDFQKGDIAEGYSVSREKKESFPLTVTSAQKNPTAFYLCASSVLGGLSTDTQYFGPGTRLTVL.

Notes on this clonotype: One junction end does not reproduce the germline sequence, and a read error may be involved. The chain couples TRBV27 to TRBJ2-5; D gene uncertain. The CDR3 contains 12 residues. Germline V lookup: CDR1 MNHEY, CDR2 SMNVEV (reference sequence). CDR3 sequence reads: CASSATQDTQYF. CDR3 bases: TGTGCCAGCAGTGCCACGCAAGATACCCAGTACTTC.

The rearrangement uses TRBV19 and TRBJ2-5; D is unclear. V dropped 2 bases and J dropped 2 bases, with 9 bases sitting between them. Germline-derived CDR1 and CDR2 are LNHDA and SQIVND (reference sequence). This CDR3 is 14 amino acids long. CDR3 nucleotides: TGTGCCAGTAGTATATGGGCCGGACAAGAGACCCAGTACTTC. Translating it yields CASSIWAGQETQYF.

This clonotype was detected only a few times. CDR3 coding DNA: TGTGCCAGCAGTCGCCCTCCTGGGAGCGGGAGGGCCCTGGGCACAGATACGCAGTATTTT. Translating gives CASSRPPGSGRALGTDTQYF. The chain employs TRBV6-2 or TRBV6-3 and TRBJ2-3, with 10 bases matching TRBD2. J gave up 1 base and V 5 bases, and 18 bases lay outside the gene matches. CDR1 is MNHEY and CDR2 is SVGEGT in the germline V gene. The CDR3 length is 20 residues.

This chain connects TRBV7-8 to TRBJ1-2; D gene uncertain. The ends were cut back, 0 bases at V and 0 bases at J, with 11 bases in the middle. CDR1 is SGHVS, CDR2 FQNEAQ, per germline. The CDR3 covers 16 residues. The CDR3 reads CASSLAGIDPNYGYTF. The CDR3 DNA is TGTGCCAGCAGCTTAGCAGGGATCGACCCTAACTATGGCTACACCTTC. The complete variable domain, with remaining parts taken from reference TRBV7-8 and TRBJ1-2, reads GAGVSQSPRYKVAKRGQDVALRCDPISGHVSLFWYQQALGQGPEFLTYFQNEAQLDKSGLPSDRFFAERPEGSVSTLKIQRTQQEDSAVYLCASSLAGIDPNYGYTFGSGTRLTVV.

Details on this clonotype: Just one base apart from a much larger clone, this may be a read error. The chain uses TRBV30 and TRBJ1-3; D not resolved. The CDR3 covers 13 residues. Germline loops: CDR1 GTSNPN, CDR2 SVGIG (reference sequence). The V end lost 3 bases, the J end lost 11 bases, and 17 bases lay between the germline ends. CDR3 sequence (DNA): TGTGCCTGGAGCGGATCGACACGAGGGTCCATATATTTT. Protein product: CAWSGSTRGSIYF.

This clonotype has ten or more counts. This rearrangement joins TRBV7-3 to TRBJ2-5, with TRBD2 as a possible D gene (6 bases). Trimming took off 1 base at V and 2 bases at J, with 11 bases between the two ends. The germline V gene encodes CDR1 SGHTA and CDR2 FQGTGA. The CDR3 totals 15 residues. CDR3 protein: CASSLIGGRQETQYF. The CDR3 DNA follows: TGTGCCAGCAGCTTAATCGGGGGACGGCAAGAGACCCAGTACTTC.

This clonotype was observed many times. This rearrangement joins TRBV2 to TRBJ2-7; D tentatively reads TRBD1 or TRBD2 (5 bases each). The CDR3 totals 11 residues. Germline CDR1 is SNHLY and CDR2 is FYNNEI. Trimming removed 8 bases from V and 1 base from J, with 6 bases in between. CDR3 amino acids: CASGGSYEQYF. CDR3 in DNA: TGTGCCAGCGGGGGATCCTACGAGCAGTACTTC.

This clonotype was found many times. This chain connects TRBV6-1 to TRBJ2-1, with TRBD2 matching 8 bases. V lost 6 bases, J lost 1 base, and 8 bases stayed unmatched. The CDR3 extends over 16 amino acids. CDR1 and CDR2 (germline): MNHNS, SASEGT. The CDR3 reads CASRLTSGASYNEQFF. The CDR3 nucleotides are TGTGCCAGCAGGCTCACTAGCGGCGCTTCCTACAATGAGCAGTTCTTC.

This clonotype was found many times. This rearrangement joins TRBV19 to TRBJ1-1; D call uncertain. The CDR3 is made up of 13 amino acids. V gave up 2 bases and J gave up 1 base, with 5 bases separating them. Germline V gene sequence: CDR1 LNHDA, CDR2 SQIVND (reference sequence). This CDR3 is CASSIRRNTEAFF. The CDR3 region has the DNA TGTGCCAGTAGTATACGGAGGAACACTGAAGCTTTCTTT. The full variable domain, rest sourced from reference TRBV19 and TRBJ1-1, is DGGITQSPKYLFRKEGQNVTLSCEQNLNHDAMYWYRQDPGQGLRLIYYSQIVNDFQKGDIAEGYSVSREKKESFPLTVTSAQKNPTAFYLCASSIRRNTEAFFGQGTRLTVV.

The chain uses TRBV6-2 or TRBV6-3 and TRBJ2-1, with D uncertain. Germline CDR1 MNHEY, CDR2 SVGEGT. Trimming left V 7 bases short and J 9 bases short, with 16 bases between. The CDR3 is made up of 13 amino acids. The CDR3: CASTDWVSGEQFF. The CDR3 DNA reads TGTGCCAGCACCGACTGGGTTTCGGGTGAGCAGTTCTTC.

At least ten counts were recorded for this clonotype. The gene calls are TRBV20-1 and TRBJ2-1, with D uncertain. CDR1 and CDR2 from the germline V gene are DFQATT and SNEGSKA (reference sequence). The length of the CDR3 is 14 residues. V lost 2 bases to trimming and J lost 4 bases, with 12 bases between them. The CDR3 DNA follows: TGCAGTGCTAGAATCCCCGCCCCATACAATGAGCAGTTCTTC. This encodes CSARIPAPYNEQFF.

This clonotype was counted at least ten times. The chain uses TRBV3-1 and TRBJ2-3, with 8 bases aligning to TRBD1. J gave up 1 base and V 1 base, and 7 bases lay outside the gene matches. The CDR3 runs 17 residues. CDR1 and CDR2 (germline): LGHDT, YNNKEL (reference sequence). CDR3 bases: TGTGCCAGCAGCCAAGGTTCGTCAGGGGGCCGCACAGATACGCAGTATTTT. Its translation is CASSQGSSGGRTDTQYF.

This clonotype has just a few counts. The chain combines TRBV18 with TRBJ2-1; D is uncertain. This CDR3 has 12 residues. Germline loops: CDR1 KGHSH, CDR2 LQKENI. V gave up 4 bases and J gave up 5 bases, with 6 bases separating them. The CDR3 coding sequence is TGTGCCAGCTCACACCCAAACAATGAGCAGTTCTTC. Its translation: CASSHPNNEQFF.

This clonotype was recorded a few times. This chain links TRBV20-1 with TRBJ1-1, with D possibly being TRBD1 (5 bases). CDR1 is DFQATT, CDR2 SNEGSKA, per germline (reference sequence). V was clipped by 4 bases and J by 11 bases, with 11 bases between them. The CDR3 runs 10 residues. In DNA, the CDR3 is TGCAGTGCTACCCGGGGCGGCGCTTTCTTT. Its protein is CSATRGGAFF.

This clonotype was seen at least ten times. The chain employs TRBV2 and TRBJ2-1, with 7 positions matching TRBD2. Germline V lookup: CDR1 SNHLY, CDR2 FYNNEI. The CDR3 is 13 residues long. V was clipped by 6 bases and J by 10 bases; unmatched bases: 9. The CDR3 here is CASSAGLVGEQFF. The CDR3 DNA sequence: TGTGCCAGCAGCGCCGGACTAGTCGGCGAGCAGTTCTTC. The variable domain in full, with the rest retrieved from reference TRBV2 and TRBJ2-1, is EPEVTQTPSHQVTQMGQEVILRCVPISNHLYFYWYRQILGQKVEFLVSFYNNEISEKSEIFDDQFSVERPDGSNFTLKIRSTKLEDSAMYFCASSAGLVGEQFFGPGTRLTVL.

This clonotype was recorded at least ten times. This sequence joins TRBV20-1 and TRBJ1-2; TRBD1 might be the D (6 bases). The ends were cut back, 6 bases at V and 1 base at J, with 21 bases in the middle. The CDR3 covers 16 residues. Germline CDR1 and CDR2: DFQATT and SNEGSKA (reference sequence). CDR3 DNA: TGCAGTGCGCCCCAACCGTCCGGGGGCGGTAACTATGGCTACACCTTC. The encoded protein is CSAPQPSGGGNYGYTF.

The J gene is TRBJ1-1, the V gene TRBV6-5, with TRBD1 identical over 8 bases. The J segment lost 3 bases and the V segment lost 0 bases, leaving 9 bases of the junction unmatched. This CDR3 spans 17 amino acids. Germline CDR1 MNHEY, CDR2 SVGAGI. CDR3 DNA sequence: TGTGCCAGCAGTTACTCGATAGACAGGGGAGTGGACACTGAAGCTTTCTTT. Its protein is CASSYSIDRGVDTEAFF.